This T cell receptor beta chain was documented in a study of cytomegalovirus exposure and HLA in healthy donors. Germline V gene data show CDR1 as MRHNA and CDR2 as SNTAGT. V lost 6 bases, J lost 3 bases, and 4 bases stayed unmatched. The CDR3 totals 16 residues. PCR primers comprised 60 Vbeta and 13 Jbeta primers. Measured with immunoSEQ multiplex PCR; TCRdb has only the in-frame clones, and not every one. The sample includes approximately 27,000 clones, 62% of them seen just once. This clone was counted ten times or more. The TCR comes from a male donor in good health and CMV-seropositive. The V call is TRBV6-4, the J call TRBJ2-6; TRBD1 agrees at 11 bases. What was sequenced was PBMCs. This chain's CDR3 is CASSPGQGDGANVLTF. In DNA, the CDR3 is TGTGCCAGCAGCCCGGGACAGGGGGATGGGGCCAACGTCCTGACTTTC.